The 10 T cell receptor beta chains below all came from one sample that was sequenced in a study of OX40 agonist ivuxolimab in advanced cancers. Only in-frame clones appear in the TCRdb table, and some are missing; sequencing was by immunoSEQ multiplex PCR. The data show tens of thousands of clones, with roughly 86% seen just once and 15% held by the top ten. The material sequenced was CD4+ or CD8+ T cells sorted from blood, taken in a trial of the OX40 agonist ivuxolimab. These receptors came from an adult with an advanced solid tumor such as melanoma, head and neck, liver or kidney cancer.

By its share, this clone is medium-sized. The chain recombines TRBV14 with TRBJ2-1; 7 bases line up with TRBD1. Germline lookup yields CDR1 SGHDN and CDR2 FVKESK. With V trimmed by 3 bases and J by 3 bases, 5 bases remained unmatched. This CDR3 spans 15 amino acids. CDR3 sequence reads: CASSQTGPLYNEQFF. The CDR3 region has the DNA TGTGCCAGCAGCCAGACAGGGCCGCTCTACAATGAGCAGTTCTTC.

The V gene is TRBV4-3, the J gene TRBJ2-1; no firm D call. CDR1 LGHNA and CDR2 YSLEER come from the germline V gene. The CDR3 totals 15 residues. V was pared by 4 bases and J by 6 bases, with 16 bases between. The CDR3 loop is CASSPAPQTRNEQFF. In DNA, the CDR3 is TGCGCCAGCAGCCCGGCCCCCCAAACGCGCAATGAGCAGTTCTTC.

This chain uses TRBV9 with TRBJ1-2; D unclear. This CDR3 region has 12 residues. V gave up 4 bases and J gave up 5 bases, with 9 bases separating them. The germline CDR1 and CDR2 sequences are SGDLS and YYNGEE. In DNA form, the CDR3 reads TGTGCCAGCAGCTTGACACTTTATGGCTACACCTTC. This codes for CASSLTLYGYTF.

The chain is built from TRBV2 and TRBJ2-1; 8 bases are shared with TRBD2. V shed 8 bases and J 7 bases; nucleotides not matched to a gene: 19. CDR1 is SNHLY and CDR2 is FYNNEI in the germline V gene. The CDR3 consists of 17 residues. CDR3 region: CASAAYTSGERWNEQFF. The CDR3 bases are TGTGCCAGCGCCGCGTACACTAGCGGCGAGAGATGGAATGAGCAGTTCTTC.

V usage is TRBV2 and J usage is TRBJ1-2; maybe TRBD1 (5 bases). Trimming cost V 7 bases and J 3 bases, with 15 bases left between them. The CDR3 totals 14 residues. The germline V gene has CDR1 SNHLY and CDR2 FYNNEI. CDR3 in DNA: TGTGCCAGCAAAAGGGGAGGAATAGACTATGGCTACACCTTC. Protein: CASKRGGIDYGYTF.

The rearrangement joins TRBV4-3 to TRBJ2-3, with 7 bases identical to TRBD2. The V segment lost 0 bases and the J segment 0 bases; nucleotides outside the gene matches: 3. Germline V gives CDR1 LGHNA, CDR2 YSLEER. CDR3 size: 16 residues. DNA of the CDR3: TGCGCCAGCAGCCAAGAGTTAGCGGGTAGCACAGATACGCAGTATTTT. Translated, it gives CASSQELAGSTDTQYF.

This chain joins TRBV28 and TRBJ1-1; no definite D call. V lost 5 bases and J lost 5, with 15 bases in between. This CDR3 has 14 residues. Germline CDR1 and CDR2: MDHEN and SYDVKM. In DNA form, the CDR3 reads TGTGCCAGCAGTCTCTTTGAAGCCCCGACTGAAGCTTTCTTT. Amino acids: CASSLFEAPTEAFF.

The V gene is TRBV19, the J gene TRBJ2-2; the D gene is possibly TRBD2 (6 bases). The CDR3 loop spans 14 amino acids. Trimming stripped 9 bases from V and 6 bases from J, with 17 bases between. Germline V gene sequence: CDR1 LNHDA, CDR2 SQIVND (reference sequence). The CDR3 loop is CASHAGPGAGELFF. CDR3 bases: TGTGCCAGCCACGCGGGGCCCGGAGCCGGGGAGCTGTTTTTT.

This rearrangement joins TRBV28 to TRBJ2-5, with D possibly matching TRBD2 (6 bases). The CDR3 has 15 amino acids. Germline-derived CDR1 and CDR2 are MDHEN and SYDVKM. V lost 5 bases, J lost 5 bases, and 18 bases lay in between. CDR3 region: CASSLSGRVGETQYF. CDR3 DNA sequence: TGTGCCAGCAGTCTTAGCGGACGGGTGGGGGAGACCCAGTACTTC.

This chain links TRBV27 with TRBJ2-7; 9 positions agree with TRBD1. Trimming cost V 6 bases and J 5 bases; bases outside gene matches: 5. This CDR3 region has 13 residues. Germline V gene sequence: CDR1 MNHEY, CDR2 SMNVEV (reference sequence). The CDR3 DNA is TGTGCCAGCAGACCTACAGGGGGCGACGAGCAGTACGTC. As protein: CASRPTGGDEQYV.